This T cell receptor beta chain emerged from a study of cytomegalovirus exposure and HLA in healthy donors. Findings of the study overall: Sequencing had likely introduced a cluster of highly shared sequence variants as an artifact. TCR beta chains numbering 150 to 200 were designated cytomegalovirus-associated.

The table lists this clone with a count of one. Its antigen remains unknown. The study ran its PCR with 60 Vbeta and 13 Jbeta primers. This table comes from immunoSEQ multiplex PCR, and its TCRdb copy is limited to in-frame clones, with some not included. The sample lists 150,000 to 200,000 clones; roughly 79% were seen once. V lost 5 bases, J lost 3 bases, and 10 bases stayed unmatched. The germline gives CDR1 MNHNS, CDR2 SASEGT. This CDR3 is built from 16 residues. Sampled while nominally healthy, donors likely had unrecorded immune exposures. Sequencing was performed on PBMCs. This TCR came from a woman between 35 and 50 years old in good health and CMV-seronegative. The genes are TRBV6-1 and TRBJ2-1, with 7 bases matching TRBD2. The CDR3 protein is CASSQDRDYDYNEQFF. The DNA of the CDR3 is TGTGCCAGCAGTCAAGACCGGGACTACGACTACAATGAGCAGTTCTTC.